The subject of this entry is one T cell receptor beta chain. Libraries were prepared by immunoSEQ multiplex PCR; TCRdb keeps only in-frame clonotypes and omits some of them. This sample has roughly 320,000 clones, with roughly 85% found just once. These data are taken from a study of blood T cell repertoires in COVID-19. The CDR3 length is 14 residues. Trimming cost V 7 bases and J 0 bases, with 11 bases left between them. The germline CDR1 and CDR2 sequences are SGHRS and YFSETQ. V gene TRBV5-1 combines with J gene TRBJ2-1; D unresolved. The sample consisted of peripheral blood. This receptor was obtained from a human donor in a cohort sampled during active COVID-19. The CDR3 loop reads CASPQALSYNEQFF. The CDR3 nucleotides read TGCGCCAGCCCGCAGGCCCTCTCCTACAATGAGCAGTTCTTC.